This T cell receptor beta chain appears in the sequencing data of a study of blood T cell repertoires in COVID-19. In the study overall: Some COVID-19 samples were acute and others convalescent; all came from the United States, Italy and Spain. PBMCs, B-cell-depleted T cells, or T cells were the source of the cDNA or gDNA that made up the material.

Trimming removed 5 bases from V and 4 bases from J, with 11 bases in between. Germline CDR1 is SGHTA and CDR2 is FQGNSA. This CDR3 is built from 13 residues. Assay used: immunoSEQ multiplex PCR; TCRdb lists only in-frame clones, some missing. The repertoire includes approximately 110,000 clones, approximately 90% of them detected once, and about 34% sits in the top ten. Sequencing was done on a sample of peripheral blood. The TCR originated in a woman older than 75 with acute or convalescent COVID-19. This chain links TRBV7-2 with TRBJ1-1, with D hard to call. The CDR3 spells CASSITSGTEAFF. The CDR3 DNA reads as TGTGCCAGCAGCATCACATCGGGCACTGAAGCTTTCTTT.